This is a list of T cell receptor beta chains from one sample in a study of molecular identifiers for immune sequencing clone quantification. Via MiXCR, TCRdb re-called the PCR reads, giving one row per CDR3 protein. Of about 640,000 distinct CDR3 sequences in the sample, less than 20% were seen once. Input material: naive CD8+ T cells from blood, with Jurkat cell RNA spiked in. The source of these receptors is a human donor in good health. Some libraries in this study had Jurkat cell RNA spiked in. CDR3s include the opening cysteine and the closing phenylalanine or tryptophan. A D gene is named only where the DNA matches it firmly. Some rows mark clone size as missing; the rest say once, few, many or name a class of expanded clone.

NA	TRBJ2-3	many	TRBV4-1	TGCGCCAGCAGCCAAGAACAGGGAACAGATACGCAGTATTTT	CASSQEQGTDTQYF
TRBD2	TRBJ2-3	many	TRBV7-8	TGTGCCAGCAGCTTACCCGAAATAGCGGGGGGCCCCTATCGCACAGATACGCAGTATTTT	CASSLPEIAGGPYRTDTQYF
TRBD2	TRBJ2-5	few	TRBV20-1	TGCAGTGCCGCGGGACTAGCGGGGGACGCGTACCAAGAGACCCAGTACTTC	CSAAGLAGDAYQETQYF
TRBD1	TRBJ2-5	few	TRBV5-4	TGTGCCAGCAGCTCGGACCTGACAGGGGAAGAGACCCAGTACTTC	CASSSDLTGEETQYF
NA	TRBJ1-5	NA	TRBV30	TGTGCCTGGAGTGTAGGGGAGAATCAGCCCCAGCATTTT	CAWSVGENQPQHF
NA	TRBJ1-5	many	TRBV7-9	TGTGCCAGCAGCAACACCGAAGACAGCTATCAGCCCCAGCATTTT	CASSNTEDSYQPQHF
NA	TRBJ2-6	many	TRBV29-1	TGCAGCGTTGAAGATCAAGGGGCTGGGGCCAACGTCCTGACTTTC	CSVEDQGAGANVLTF
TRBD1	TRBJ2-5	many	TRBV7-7	TGTGCCAGCAGCCACTCTTGGGGACAGCAAGAGACCCAGTACTTC	CASSHSWGQQETQYF
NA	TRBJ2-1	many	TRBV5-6	TGTGCCAGCAGCCCCGGGACGTACGCCCACAATGAGCAGTTCTTC	CASSPGTYAHNEQFF
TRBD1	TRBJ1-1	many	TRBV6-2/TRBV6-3	TGTGCCAGCAGACCGGACAGGGGGGACGTGAACACTGAAGCTTTCTTT	CASRPDRGDVNTEAFF
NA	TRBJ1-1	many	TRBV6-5	TGTGCCAGCAGTTTAACGACGGGGAGAAGGACTGAAGCTTTCTTT	CASSLTTGRRTEAFF
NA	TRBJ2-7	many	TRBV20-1	TGCAGTGCTTACGGTCCCGGGGTTACCGAGCAGTACTTC	CSAYGPGVTEQYF
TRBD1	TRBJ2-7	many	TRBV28	TGTGCCAGCAGTGGGGGACAGGGACCCTACGAGCAGTACTTC	CASSGGQGPYEQYF
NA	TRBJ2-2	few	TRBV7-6	TGTGCCAGCAGCCATTGGACCGGGGAGCTGTTTTTT	CASSHWTGELFF
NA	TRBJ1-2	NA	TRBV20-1	TGCAGTGCTAGAGATGAGGTTGGCTACGCCTTC	CSARDEVGYAF
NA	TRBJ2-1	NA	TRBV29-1	TGCAGCGTTGAAGGGCGAGTAAGAGACAATGAGCAGTTCTTC	CSVEGRVRDNEQFF
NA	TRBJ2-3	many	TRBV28	TGTGCCAGCAGCCCATCGAGCGGAGAGAGCACAGATACGCAGTATTTT	CASSPSSGESTDTQYF
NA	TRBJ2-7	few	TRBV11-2	TGTGCCAGCAGCTTAGAAGCTGCTACCTCCTACGAGCAGTACTTC	CASSLEAATSYEQYF
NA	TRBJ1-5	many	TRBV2	TGTGCCAGCAGTCCAGGGAGCAGCACCGAGCCCCAGCATTTT	CASSPGSSTEPQHF
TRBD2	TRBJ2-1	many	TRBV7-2	TGTGCCAGCAGCCCCCTGGGACTAAATGAGCAGTTCTTC	CASSPLGLNEQFF
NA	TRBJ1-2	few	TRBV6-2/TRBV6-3	TGTGCCAGCGAGGGAGACAGCGGACTTGCGCGGCACTATGGCTACACCTTC	CASEGDSGLARHYGYTF
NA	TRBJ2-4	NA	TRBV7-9	TGTGCCAGCTCATCCGGGACGGCTTTAGCCAAAAACATTCAGTACTTC	CASSSGTALAKNIQYF
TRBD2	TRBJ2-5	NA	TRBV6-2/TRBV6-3	TGTGCCAGCAGCCAAACGATCGGGACTAGTTTCCCGTGGCAAGAGACCCAGTACTTC	CASSQTIGTSFPWQETQYF
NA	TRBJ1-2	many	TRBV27	TGTGCCAGCAGCTTAACCTCTAACTATGGCTACACCTTC	CASSLTSNYGYTF
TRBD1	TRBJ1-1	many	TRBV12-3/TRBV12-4	TGTGCCAGCAGACAGGGACAGGGGCACACTGAAGCTTTCTTT	CASRQGQGHTEAFF
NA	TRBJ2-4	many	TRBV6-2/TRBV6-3	TGTGCCAGCAGTTACTCTCCTGAAGACAGCTTCAAAAACATTCAGTACTTC	CASSYSPEDSFKNIQYF
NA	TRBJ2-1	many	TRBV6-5	TGTGCCACCACGGACGGAACCTACAATGAGCAGTTCTTC	CATTDGTYNEQFF
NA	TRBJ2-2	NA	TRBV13	TGTGCCAGCAGCTTAGGGCAGGGTCTTGCCGGGGAGCTGTTTTTT	CASSLGQGLAGELFF
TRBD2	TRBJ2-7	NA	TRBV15	TGTGCCACCAGCATTCTAGCGGGGAGCACCTACGAGCAGTACTTC	CATSILAGSTYEQYF
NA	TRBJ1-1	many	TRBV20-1	TGCAGTGCCCTGGGGGGACTGACGAACACTGAAGCTTTCTTT	CSALGGLTNTEAFF
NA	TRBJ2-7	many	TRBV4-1	TGCGCCAGCAGCCAAGATGGACAGAGCTACGAGCAGTACTTC	CASSQDGQSYEQYF
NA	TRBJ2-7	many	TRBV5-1	TGCGCCAGCAGCTTGGGTGCGAGGGCCGCCTACGAGCAGTACTTC	CASSLGARAAYEQYF
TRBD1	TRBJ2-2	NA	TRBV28	TGTGCCAGCAGTCCTCCTGGACAGGGATTTAACACCGGGGAGCTGTTTTTT	CASSPPGQGFNTGELFF